This is a list of T cell receptor beta chains from one sample in a study of cytomegalovirus exposure and HLA in healthy donors. TCRdb keeps only in-frame clones here, not all; method: immunoSEQ multiplex PCR. The table includes some 190,000 clones, 80% to 90% detected once. Specimen: PBMCs. These receptors were obtained from a male donor in good health and CMV-seronegative. Each CDR3 is given with its conserved first and last residue. The D gene is left open where the match is weak. Rows may omit the clone size; those that give it use once, few, many or a size class.

NA	15	TRBJ2-3	TRBD1	TRBV2	CASSRPGQNTDTQYF	TGTGCCAGCAGCCGACCGGGACAGAACACAGATACGCAGTATTTT
NA	16	TRBJ2-5	TRBD2	TRBV5-1	CASSLEGTSVQETQYF	TGCGCCAGCAGCTTGGAGGGGACTAGCGTCCAAGAGACCCAGTACTTC
NA	14	TRBJ1-3	TRBD1	TRBV28	CASSSGQVGNTIYF	TGTGCCAGCAGTTCGGGACAGGTCGGGAACACCATATATTTT
NA	14	TRBJ2-5	NA	TRBV18	CASSEELAQETQYF	TGTGCCAGCTCCGAGGAGTTGGCACAAGAGACCCAGTACTTC
NA	15	TRBJ1-1	NA	TRBV6-6	CASSRVGGQFNEAFF	TGTGCCAGCAGTAGGGTTGGGGGCCAATTTAATGAAGCTTTCTTT
NA	17	TRBJ2-3	TRBD2	TRBV4-1	CASSQEPAGLYTDTQYF	TGCGCCAGCAGCCAAGAACCAGCGGGACTATACACAGATACGCAGTATTTT
NA	16	TRBJ1-1	TRBD1	TRBV29-1	CSVELIQGAFSAEAFF	TGCAGCGTTGAGCTCATACAGGGGGCTTTTAGCGCTGAAGCTTTCTTT
NA	16	TRBJ2-1	NA	TRBV9	CASSLHRDSYYNEQFF	TGTGCCAGCAGCCTTCACCGGGACTCCTACTACAATGAGCAGTTCTTC
NA	15	TRBJ2-5	TRBD2	TRBV27	CASSLESGRFETQYF	TGTGCCAGCAGCCTTGAAAGCGGGAGGTTCGAGACCCAGTACTTC
NA	16	TRBJ1-2	NA	TRBV30	CAWSPTGGERNYGYTF	TGTGCCTGGAGCCCAACGGGGGGCGAGAGGAACTATGGCTACACCTTC
NA	19	TRBJ2-2	TRBD2	TRBV28	CASSLLGASGTPVDGELFF	TGTGCCAGCAGTTTACTCGGGGCTAGCGGGACACCCGTTGACGGGGAGCTGTTTTTT
NA	14	TRBJ2-1	NA	TRBV5-4	CASSFRGPYNEQFF	TGTGCCAGCAGCTTCCGAGGGCCCTACAATGAGCAGTTCTTC
once	15	TRBJ1-6	NA	TRBV6-5	CASSSSGAANSPLHF	TGTGCCAGCAGTTCTTCAGGGGCCGCTAATTCACCCCTCCACTTT
NA	17	TRBJ2-3	TRBD2	TRBV4-2	CASSPSFSFTSGDTQYF	TGTGCCAGCAGCCCTTCCTTCTCGTTTACTAGCGGCGATACGCAGTATTTT
NA	16	TRBJ2-1	TRBD2	TRBV7-2	CASSLEGGRSYNEQFF	TGTGCCAGCAGCTTAGAGGGCGGGAGGTCCTACAATGAGCAGTTCTTC
NA	14	TRBJ1-2	NA	TRBV19	CASRNSGTKNGYTF	TGTGCCAGTAGAAACTCCGGGACAAAAAATGGCTACACCTTC
NA	18	TRBJ2-3	TRBD2	TRBV2	CASSQPPVAGESTDTQYF	TGTGCCAGCAGTCAACCGCCTGTAGCGGGAGAGAGCACAGATACGCAGTATTTT
many	15	TRBJ1-1	NA	TRBV4-2	CASSQDYGADTEAFF	TGTGCCAGCAGCCAAGATTATGGGGCAGACACTGAAGCTTTCTTT
NA	16	TRBJ2-7	TRBD2	TRBV7-9	CASSPRQLAGYYEQYF	TGTGCCAGCAGCCCCCGCCAACTAGCGGGATACTACGAGCAGTACTTC
NA	15	TRBJ1-1	NA	TRBV5-4	CASLPAGSWSTEAFF	TGTGCCAGCCTCCCTGCGGGGAGTTGGAGCACTGAAGCTTTCTTT
NA	16	TRBJ2-1	TRBD2	TRBV27	CASSWTTSGPYNEQFF	TGTGCCAGCAGTTGGACGACTAGCGGGCCCTACAATGAGCAGTTCTTC
NA	13	TRBJ2-7	TRBD1	TRBV6-5	CASSGDRGYEQYF	TGTGCCAGCAGTGGGGACAGGGGCTACGAGCAGTACTTC
NA	20	TRBJ2-6	TRBD1	TRBV4-1	CASSQSQGRQGAIGANVLTF	TGCGCCAGCAGCCAGTCCCAAGGGAGACAGGGGGCGATAGGGGCCAACGTCCTGACTTTC
NA	13	TRBJ2-7	TRBD2	TRBV6-6	CASSSTGTNEQYF	TGTGCCAGCAGTTCCACCGGGACTAACGAGCAGTACTTC
NA	17	TRBJ1-3	NA	TRBV6-1	CASSGRGPPPFGNTIYF	TGTGCCAGCAGTGGACGAGGGCCTCCCCCATTCGGAAACACCATATATTTT
NA	13	TRBJ1-5	NA	TRBV28	CASTLAPRQPQHF	TGTGCCAGCACCCTAGCCCCACGCCAGCCCCAGCATTTT
once	15	TRBJ2-1	TRBD2	TRBV2	CASSGLAGVRGEQFF	TGTGCCAGCAGTGGCCTAGCGGGAGTCCGGGGGGAGCAGTTCTTC
NA	16	TRBJ1-6	NA	TRBV4-2	CASSQGDRKANSPLHF	TGTGCCAGCAGCCAAGGAGACAGGAAGGCCAATTCACCCCTCCACTTT
few	14	TRBJ2-3	NA	TRBV6-6	CASSYPTGTDTQYF	TGTGCCAGCAGTTACCCCACAGGGACAGATACGCAGTATTTT
NA	13	TRBJ1-5	TRBD1	TRBV10-1	CASSDRGAQPQHF	TGCGCCAGCAGTGACAGGGGGGCTCAGCCCCAGCATTTT